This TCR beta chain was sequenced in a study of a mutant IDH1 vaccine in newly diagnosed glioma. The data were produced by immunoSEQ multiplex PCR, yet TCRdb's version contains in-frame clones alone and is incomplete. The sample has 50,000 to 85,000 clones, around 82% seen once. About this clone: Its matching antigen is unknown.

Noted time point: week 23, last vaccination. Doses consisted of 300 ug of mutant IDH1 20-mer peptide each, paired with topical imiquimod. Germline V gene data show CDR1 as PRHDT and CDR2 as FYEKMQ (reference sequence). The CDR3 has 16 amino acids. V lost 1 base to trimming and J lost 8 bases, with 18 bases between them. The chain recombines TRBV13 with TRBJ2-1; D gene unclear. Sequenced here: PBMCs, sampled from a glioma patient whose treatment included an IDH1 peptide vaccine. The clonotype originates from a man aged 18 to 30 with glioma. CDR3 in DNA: TGTGCCAGCAGCTTAGCTGCCAGTGGGCTGGGCGATGAGCAGTTCTTC. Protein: CASSLAASGLGDEQFF.